These 27 T cell receptor beta chains originate from one sample sequenced in a study of blood T cell repertoires in COVID-19. Clones were read by immunoSEQ multiplex PCR, and TCRdb kept only the in-frame ones, dropping some. The sample lists 300,000 to 400,000 clones, 85% to 90% occurring once. Sequencing was performed on peripheral blood. The receptors originated from a woman under 40 with COVID-19, enrolled during active disease.

Written as DNA, the CDR3 is TGTGCCAGCAGCTTGGGGACAAGGGGATCGTACGAGCAGTACTTC. Protein sequence: CASSLGTRGSYEQYF. This chain links TRBV13 with TRBJ2-7; a weak D match, TRBD1 (6 bases). The V end was cut by 3 bases, the J end by 4 bases, with 16 bases between. Germline CDR1 PRHDT, CDR2 FYEKMQ (reference sequence). The CDR3 spans 15 residues.

CDR3 in DNA: TGTGCCAGCAGTTTAGACAGGGGGACAGATACGCAGTATTTT. Translation gives CASSLDRGTDTQYF. The chain has TRBV27 and TRBJ2-3; 9 bases fit TRBD1. CDR3 length: 14 amino acids. V shed 2 bases and J 3 bases; nucleotides not matched to a gene: 0. Germline CDR1 reads MNHEY; CDR2 reads SMNVEV (reference sequence).

This clone appeared many times. The genes are TRBV13 and TRBJ2-2, with 9 bases lining up with TRBD2. The germline V gene has CDR1 PRHDT and CDR2 FYEKMQ (reference sequence). This CDR3 contains 13 residues. V lost 5 bases and J lost 5; bases outside the gene matches: 0. This CDR3 is CASSLAGTGELFF. The CDR3 coding sequence is TGTGCCAGCAGCCTAGCGGGAACCGGGGAGCTGTTTTTT.

The V call is TRBV5-5, the J call TRBJ2-7; possibly TRBD1 for D (5 bases). CDR1 is SGHKS, CDR2 YYEKEE, per germline (reference sequence). Trimming removed 0 bases at V and 5 bases at J, with 12 bases between. The CDR3 has 14 residues. CDR3 DNA: TGTGCCAGCAGCTTGGGGCAGGGTTTCAACGAGCAGTACTTC. Its protein product is CASSLGQGFNEQYF.

The chain carries TRBV10-2 and TRBJ2-1, with D maybe TRBD1 (7 bases). The CDR3 consists of 17 residues. Trimming shortened V by 0 bases and J by 4 bases, and 16 bases separated the two germline ends. Germline V gene data show CDR1 as WSHSY and CDR2 as SAAADI. The CDR3 protein is CASSESGGGVPYNEQFF. The CDR3 DNA reads TGCGCCAGCAGTGAGTCAGGAGGGGGCGTACCTTACAATGAGCAGTTCTTC.

V gene TRBV18 combines with J gene TRBJ2-7; D unclear. Per the germline V gene, CDR1 is KGHSH and CDR2 is LQKENI. The length of the CDR3 is 14 residues. V gave up 2 bases and J gave up 1 base, with 9 bases separating them. CDR3 DNA: TGTGCCAGCTCACCAAACAGTCTATCCTACGAGCAGTACTTC. Translation gives CASSPNSLSYEQYF.

The chain couples TRBV5-1 to TRBJ1-1; the D gene is possibly TRBD1 (6 bases). The CDR3 is 14 residues long. The V end was cut by 2 bases, the J end by 4 bases, with 12 bases between. Germline lookup yields CDR1 SGHRS and CDR2 YFSETQ. CDR3 sequence: CASSLQGEVTEAFF. Written as DNA, the CDR3 is TGCGCCAGCAGCTTACAGGGAGAAGTCACTGAAGCTTTCTTT.

The CDR3 nucleotides are TGCAGTGCTTCTCAAATGACAGAGACTTTC. Translating gives CSASQMTETF. The V gene is TRBV20-1, the J gene TRBJ2-6; D may be TRBD1 (5 bases). Germline CDR1 is DFQATT and CDR2 is SNEGSKA (reference sequence). V was trimmed by 5 bases and J by 18 bases, leaving 14 bases between them. The CDR3 runs to 10 residues.

This clone has only a few counts. The chain is built from TRBV6-5 and TRBJ2-1; maybe TRBD1 (7 bases). Germline CDR1 MNHEY, CDR2 SVGAGI. The CDR3 covers 15 residues. V was trimmed by 7 bases and J by 3 bases, leaving 16 bases between them. DNA for the CDR3: TGTGCCAGCACCCCCGGCAGGGGGGACTACAATGAGCAGTTCTTC. It is translated as CASTPGRGDYNEQFF.

This rearrangement joins TRBV6-5 to TRBJ1-1; TRBD1 agrees at 8 bases. CDR3 length: 13 residues. Germline lookup yields CDR1 MNHEY and CDR2 SVGAGI. Unmatched junction bases numbered 6, after V lost 6 bases and J lost 6 bases. The CDR3 region is CASRVTGESEAFF. The CDR3 DNA sequence: TGTGCCAGCAGAGTGACAGGGGAATCTGAAGCTTTCTTT.

In this sample, this clone turned up a few times. This chain connects TRBV15 to TRBJ1-2, with D unresolved. Germline V CDR1 and CDR2: LNHNV, YYDKDF (reference sequence). V was pared by 6 bases and J by 3 bases, with 14 bases between. The CDR3 is made up of 14 amino acids. In DNA, the CDR3 is TGTGCCACCAGGCCGGACGGCGGGGACTATGGCTACACCTTC. Residues: CATRPDGGDYGYTF.

The chain is built from TRBV27 and TRBJ2-1; TRBD2 aligns across 10 bases. Germline V gene data show CDR1 as MNHEY and CDR2 as SMNVEV (reference sequence). This CDR3 contains 15 residues. Unmatched junction bases numbered 6, after V lost 6 bases and J lost 4 bases. The chain's CDR3 is CASRDTSGAYNEQFF. The DNA of the CDR3 is TGTGCCAGCAGGGATACTAGCGGGGCGTACAATGAGCAGTTCTTC.

The chain couples TRBV5-1 to TRBJ2-2; 8 positions match TRBD2. The CDR3 totals 16 residues. CDR1 and CDR2 (germline): SGHRS, YFSETQ. V shed 0 bases, J shed 3 bases, and the junction held 4 bases outside the gene matches. CDR3 sequence reads: CASSLGSGSHTGELFF. CDR3 DNA: TGCGCCAGCAGCTTGGGGAGCGGGAGTCACACCGGGGAGCTGTTTTTT.

This chain links TRBV18 with TRBJ1-1; D unresolved. CDR3 size: 13 residues. V was trimmed by 6 bases and J by 3 bases, leaving 11 bases between them. Germline lookup yields CDR1 KGHSH and CDR2 LQKENI. The CDR3 nucleotides read TGTGCCAGCTCTCAACTCCGGGACACTGAAGCTTTCTTT. This translates into CASSQLRDTEAFF.

This sequence joins TRBV24-1 and TRBJ2-1, with 14 bases that match TRBD2. This CDR3 has 20 residues. The V gene's germline CDR1 is KGHDR and CDR2 SFDVKD. V trimming: 4 bases; J trimming: 0 bases; junction bases outside the gene matches: 10. The CDR3 DNA is TGTGCCACCAGTGACTCTGGGACTAGCGGGAGCTGGAGCTCCTACAATGAGCAGTTCTTC. Translated: CATSDSGTSGSWSSYNEQFF.

The CDR3 DNA reads as TGTGCCAGCAGCGGGACAATAAATCAGCCCCAGCATTTT. Protein sequence: CASSGTINQPQHF. The rearrangement links TRBV28 to TRBJ1-5, with D possibly matching TRBD1 (6 bases). The CDR3 covers 13 residues. CDR1 is MDHEN and CDR2 is SYDVKM in the germline V gene. Between the trimmed V and J ends, which lost 6 bases and 4 bases, there was a span of 10 bases.

This sequence joins TRBV19 and TRBJ1-5; D is unresolved. CDR3 length: 16 residues. Germline V CDR1 and CDR2: LNHDA, SQIVND (reference sequence). The V and J ends lost 6 bases and 1 base respectively, with 16 bases between them. The CDR3 bases are TGTGCCAGTAGCCCGGGAGGAGGCATCAGCAATCAGCCCCAGCATTTT. This encodes CASSPGGGISNQPQHF.

V and J are TRBV11-3 and TRBJ2-5, with 7 bases lining up with TRBD2. The CDR3 spans 14 residues. Germline loops: CDR1 SGHNT, CDR2 YENEEA. The ends lost 0 bases at V and 5 bases at J; junction bases unmatched: 3. CDR3 nucleotides: TGTGCCAGCAGCTTAGATGGACTAGTGGAGACCCAGTACTTC. This codes for CASSLDGLVETQYF.

This chain joins TRBV28 and TRBJ1-5, with TRBD1 as a possible D gene (5 bases). CDR1 is MDHEN, CDR2 SYDVKM, per germline. V lost 8 bases to trimming and J lost 1 base, with 18 bases between them. The CDR3 covers 16 residues. CDR3 sequence (DNA): TGTGCCAGCGGGTCGGCAGGGTCGTTGAGCAATCAGCCCCAGCATTTT. Its protein is CASGSAGSLSNQPQHF.

The V gene is TRBV6-5, the J gene TRBJ2-1, with TRBD1 matching over 7 bases. CDR3 length: 13 amino acids. CDR1 is MNHEY, CDR2 SVGAGI, per germline. After removal of 9 bases from V and 6 bases from J, the junction contained 8 bases not matched to a gene. CDR3 in DNA: TGTGCCAGTAATGGGGCAGGGGGCAATGAGCAGTTCTTC. This translates into CASNGAGGNEQFF.

This chain connects TRBV12-3 or TRBV12-4 to TRBJ2-7; D unclear. The V end lost 2 bases, the J end lost 4 bases, and 6 bases lay between the germline ends. The length of the CDR3 is 12 residues. CDR3 DNA sequence: TGTGCCAGCAGTTTATACGGTTACGAGCAGTACTTC. This gives the protein CASSLYGYEQYF.

This clone was recorded once. J is TRBJ1-3 and V is TRBV11-1; possibly TRBD1 for D (5 bases). CDR3 length: 15 amino acids. The germline gives CDR1 SGHAT, CDR2 FQDESV (reference sequence). Trimming took 2 bases from V and 0 from J, leaving 8 bases between them. CDR3 sequence (DNA): TGTGCCAGCAGCTTAAGGACAATCTCTGGAAACACCATATATTTT. Translating it yields CASSLRTISGNTIYF.

V usage is TRBV5-1 and J usage is TRBJ1-1; 8 bases are a match to TRBD1. CDR1 is SGHRS, CDR2 YFSETQ, per germline. J gave up 5 bases and V 4 bases, and 13 bases lay outside the gene matches. This CDR3 has 16 residues. The CDR3 here is CASSVIPTGVGTEAFF. The CDR3 DNA follows: TGCGCCAGCAGCGTAATCCCGACAGGGGTCGGGACTGAAGCTTTCTTT.

V usage is TRBV30 and J usage is TRBJ2-2; D unclear. V lost 0 bases and J lost 7, with 9 bases in between. Per germline, CDR1 GTSNPN and CDR2 SVGIG (reference sequence). The CDR3 has 13 amino acids. The CDR3 spells CAWSVLSGGELFF. The CDR3 region has the DNA TGTGCCTGGAGTGTACTCTCTGGCGGGGAGCTGTTTTTT.

The chain couples TRBV27 to TRBJ1-4; no firm D call. This CDR3 comprises 15 residues. Trimming removed 5 bases at V and 4 bases at J, with 14 bases between. Germline V lookup: CDR1 MNHEY, CDR2 SMNVEV (reference sequence). The CDR3: CASSPLTGVNEKLFF. CDR3 DNA sequence: TGTGCCAGCAGTCCATTGACGGGAGTTAATGAAAAACTGTTTTTT.

The rearrangement joins TRBV5-1 to TRBJ1-1, with D maybe TRBD1 (6 bases). V was clipped by 4 bases and J by 5 bases, with 15 bases between them. The CDR3 sequence is 14 residues long. Germline CDR1 reads SGHRS; CDR2 reads YFSETQ. The CDR3 protein is CASSPPEGGTEAFF. The CDR3 DNA sequence: TGCGCCAGCAGCCCCCCGGAGGGGGGGACTGAAGCTTTCTTT.

The rearrangement joins TRBV14 to TRBJ1-1; no clear D. The CDR3 runs 13 residues. Deletions cut 2 bases from V and 5 bases from J, with 9 bases between. Germline V gene sequence: CDR1 SGHDN, CDR2 FVKESK. CDR3 region: CASSQITGTEAFF. The CDR3 DNA reads TGTGCCAGCAGCCAAATTACCGGTACTGAAGCTTTCTTT.